The 7 T cell receptor beta chains reported below all come from one sample, sequenced in a study of T cells in localized non-small cell lung cancer. Data came from immunoSEQ multiplex PCR; TCRdb stores just in-frame clones and leaves some out. The sample includes roughly 20,000 clones, approximately 88% of them seen just once. The specimen was peripheral blood, collected before any cancer treatment. The receptors originated from a man between 40 and 70 years old with stage I lung adenocarcinoma.

V gene TRBV11-2 combines with J gene TRBJ2-1, with no clear D. Germline V CDR1 and CDR2: SGHAT, FQNNGV. The CDR3 runs 13 residues. V lost 5 bases and J lost 3, with 8 bases in between. The CDR3 is CASSTRVYNEQFF. CDR3 sequence (DNA): TGTGCCAGCAGCACGCGAGTCTACAATGAGCAGTTCTTC.

V and J are TRBV7-9 and TRBJ2-7, with TRBD2 matching 15 bases. CDR1 SEHNR and CDR2 FQNEAQ come from the germline V gene (reference sequence). This CDR3 is 16 amino acids long. The junction had 9 bases not matched to a gene; V was cut back by 5 bases and J by 7 bases. The CDR3 loop is CASSTRTSGGAREQYF. The CDR3 DNA reads as TGTGCCAGCAGCACCAGGACTAGCGGGGGGGCCAGGGAGCAGTACTTC.

The chain couples TRBV28 to TRBJ1-5; possible D gene TRBD1, 6 bases. The CDR3 has 15 residues. Germline V gene sequence: CDR1 MDHEN, CDR2 SYDVKM. Trimming stripped 8 bases from V and 1 base from J, with 15 bases between. The CDR3 DNA reads as TGTGCCAGCGCCCGGGGGACACCGAGCAATCAGCCCCAGCATTTT. Amino acid sequence: CASARGTPSNQPQHF.

The chain has TRBV2 and TRBJ2-5, with TRBD2 identical over 8 bases. CDR3 length equals 14 residues. J lost 2 bases, V lost 4 bases, and 3 bases had no gene match. Per germline, CDR1 SNHLY and CDR2 FYNNEI. The CDR3 loop reads CASSVAGGQETQYF. CDR3 bases: TGTGCCAGCAGTGTCGCGGGAGGTCAAGAGACCCAGTACTTC.

Only a few counts were recorded for this clone. V usage is TRBV2 and J usage is TRBJ1-2, with 8 nucleotides matching TRBD1. V lost 7 bases, J lost 4 bases, and 11 bases stayed unmatched. Germline values: CDR1 SNHLY, CDR2 FYNNEI. This CDR3 contains 15 residues. The CDR3 is CASKIGSDRAYGYTF. The CDR3 DNA reads as TGTGCCAGCAAAATAGGCTCGGACAGGGCCTATGGCTACACCTTC.

A single count supports this clone. The rearrangement uses TRBV11-2 and TRBJ2-3; D call uncertain. Trimming removed 9 bases at V and 10 bases at J, with 14 bases between. Germline CDR1 and CDR2: SGHAT and FQNNGV. CDR3 length: 11 residues. CDR3 loop: CASSTGDPQYF. Here the CDR3 DNA reads TGTGCCAGTAGTACTGGTGACCCGCAGTATTTT.

V and J are TRBV7-2 and TRBJ2-1; 14 bases match TRBD2. Germline CDR1 reads SGHTA; CDR2 reads FQGNSA. Trimming took 5 bases from V and 1 from J; bases not matched to a gene: 10. The CDR3 has 19 residues. DNA for the CDR3: TGTGCCAGCAGCCTCAGACTAGCGGGGGGGCCCGGATCCTACAATGAGCAGTTCTTC. It is translated as CASSLRLAGGPGSYNEQFF.